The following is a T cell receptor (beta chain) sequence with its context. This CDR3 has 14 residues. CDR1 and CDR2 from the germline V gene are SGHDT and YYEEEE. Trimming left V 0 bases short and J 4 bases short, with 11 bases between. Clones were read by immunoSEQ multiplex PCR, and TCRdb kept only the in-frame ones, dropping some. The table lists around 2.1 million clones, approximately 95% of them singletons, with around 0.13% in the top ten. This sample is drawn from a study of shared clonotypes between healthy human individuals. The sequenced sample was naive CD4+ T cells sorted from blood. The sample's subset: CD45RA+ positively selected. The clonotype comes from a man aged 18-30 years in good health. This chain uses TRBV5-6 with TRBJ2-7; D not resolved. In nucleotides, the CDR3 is TGTGCCAGCAGCTTGGTGAACAGAGAGTACGAGCAGTACTTC. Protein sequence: CASSLVNREYEQYF.